The sequence of this TCR beta chain was determined in a study of CD8+ T cells in alopecia areata. Study-wide context: At a dose of 5 to 10 mg twice daily, oral tofacitinib was given to treated patients.

cDNA serving as the sequencing template came from extracted, reverse transcribed RNA. Profiled with immunoSEQ multiplex PCR; TCRdb holds only in-frame clones, not every one. The data contain under 250,000 clones, about 60% of them singletons. In alopecia areata patients, both lesional scalp punch biopsies and peripheral blood were collected. Sorted populations comprised CD4+ and CD8+ T cells obtained from PBMCs. As to this clone: The antigen is not known.

Study-level results: Higher clonality was seen in lesional scalp than in normal scalp, especially in alopecia totalis/universalis.

This material consisted of CD4+ T cells sorted from blood, taken at week 0. This TCR came from a human donor with alopecia areata.

Here the CDR3 reads CASSVSSGRINEQFF. The CDR3 coding sequence is TGTGCCAGCAGCGTATCTAGCGGGAGAATCAATGAGCAGTTCTTC. This rearrangement joins TRBV9 to TRBJ2-1; 10 bases map to TRBD2. Germline assignment: CDR1 SGDLS and CDR2 YYNGEE. The junction had 4 bases not matched to a gene; V was cut back by 1 base and J by 6 bases. The CDR3 loop spans 15 amino acids.